The 7 T cell receptor beta chains below were found in one sample sequenced in a study of regulatory T cells in long-lasting Graves disease. Sample time point: newly diagnosed GD, antithyroid drugs for less than 3 months. Generation of the TCR library employed RNA extracted from PBMCs. Arm-PCR of CDR3 regions with iRepertoire HTBI primers generated TCR beta libraries. One entry per CDR3 protein results from TCRdb running MiXCR on the multiplex PCR reads. The sample holds approximately 560,000 distinct CDR3 sequences, 15% to 20% seen once. A further study also used this sample, focusing on T cells in Graves' hyperthyroidism and ophthalmopathy.

The source was peripheral blood mononuclear cells (PBMCs), collected at new diagnosis, from a patient treated with antithyroid drugs. Source of these receptors: a man aged 18 to 35 with Graves disease.

This clonotype showed up just a few times. The J gene is TRBJ1-3, the V gene TRBV29-1, with D perhaps matching TRBD1 (6 bases). V was cut by 6 bases and J by 0 bases, with 12 bases left in between. Germline CDR1 and CDR2: SQVTM and ANQGSEA. The CDR3 contains 14 residues. The CDR3 DNA follows: TGCAGCGTGCTGGGGGGCGCCTCTGGAAACACCATATATTTT. Protein product: CSVLGGASGNTIYF.

This clonotype was detected ten times or more. The chain carries TRBV30 and TRBJ2-2, with D uncertain. The CDR3 runs to 14 residues. Germline V gene lookup returns CDR1 GTSNPN and CDR2 SVGIG (reference sequence). The germline V and J ends were trimmed by 3 bases and 4 bases, with 12 bases remaining between them. The CDR3 loop is CAWSSRFGTGELFF. DNA of the CDR3: TGTGCCTGGAGCAGCAGGTTTGGCACCGGGGAGCTGTTTTTT.

In this sample, this clonotype turned up many times. The CDR3 spells CASSSLGPTNTEAFF. The CDR3 DNA sequence: TGTGCCAGCAGCTCCCTGGGCCCTACGAACACTGAAGCTTTCTTT. The J gene is TRBJ1-1, the V gene TRBV28, with D unresolved. Germline V gene data show CDR1 as MDHEN and CDR2 as SYDVKM. The CDR3 length is 15 residues. V lost 6 bases and J 1 base, leaving 15 bases between the germline ends. The variable domain in full, with the rest retrieved from reference TRBV28 and TRBJ1-1, is DVKVTQSSRYLVKRTGEKVFLECVQDMDHENMFWYRQDPGLGLRLIYFSYDVKMKEKGDIPEGYSVSREKKERFSLILESASTNQTSMYLCASSSLGPTNTEAFFGQGTRLTVV.

This clonotype was seen only a few times. The chain recombines TRBV5-1 with TRBJ1-4; possible D gene TRBD1, 6 bases. From germline, CDR1 is SGHRS and CDR2 YFSETQ. V was clipped by 0 bases and J by 4 bases, with 13 bases between them. This CDR3 spans 16 amino acids. The CDR3 DNA reads as TGCGCCAGCAGCTTGGTTAGGACAGACCGTAATGAAAAACTGTTTTTT. It encodes CASSLVRTDRNEKLFF.

This clonotype has a count of ten or more. The J gene is TRBJ2-1, the V gene TRBV5-1, with D possibly matching TRBD1 (5 bases). The germline V and J ends were trimmed by 0 bases and 6 bases, with 10 bases remaining between them. CDR1 SGHRS and CDR2 YFSETQ come from the germline V gene. The length of the CDR3 is 14 residues. As DNA, the CDR3 is TGCGCCAGCAGCTTGGGACGGCAGGGCAATGAGCAGTTCTTC. This gives the protein CASSLGRQGNEQFF. The full variable domain, with the rest looked up from reference TRBV5-1 and TRBJ2-1, is KAGVTQTPRYLIKTRGQQVTLSCSPISGHRSVSWYQQTPGQGLQFLFEYFSETQRNKGNFPGRFSGRQFSNSRSEMNVSTLELGDSALYLCASSLGRQGNEQFFGPGTRLTVL.

For this clonotype: One junction end does not reproduce the germline sequence, and a read error may be involved. CDR3 sequence (DNA): TGTGCCAGCAGCCAAGTGACGGGACTCAATGAACCGACGCTGTTC. Amino acids: CASSQVTGLNEPTLF. The rearrangement links TRBV11-2 to TRBJ2-7; D is possibly TRBD2 (6 bases). Looked up from germline, CDR1 is SGHAT and CDR2 is FQNNGV. This CDR3 spans 15 amino acids.

The genes are TRBV7-9 and TRBJ2-5, with 7 bases matching TRBD2. Germline V lookup: CDR1 SEHNR, CDR2 FQNEAQ (reference sequence). The ends lost 3 bases at V and 5 bases at J; junction bases unmatched: 21. This CDR3 spans 19 amino acids. CDR3 nucleotides: TGTGCCAGCAGCTTTTGTTGGACTAGTCGGAATCACGGGGGGGAGACCCAGTACTTC. Translated, it gives CASSFCWTSRNHGGETQYF.